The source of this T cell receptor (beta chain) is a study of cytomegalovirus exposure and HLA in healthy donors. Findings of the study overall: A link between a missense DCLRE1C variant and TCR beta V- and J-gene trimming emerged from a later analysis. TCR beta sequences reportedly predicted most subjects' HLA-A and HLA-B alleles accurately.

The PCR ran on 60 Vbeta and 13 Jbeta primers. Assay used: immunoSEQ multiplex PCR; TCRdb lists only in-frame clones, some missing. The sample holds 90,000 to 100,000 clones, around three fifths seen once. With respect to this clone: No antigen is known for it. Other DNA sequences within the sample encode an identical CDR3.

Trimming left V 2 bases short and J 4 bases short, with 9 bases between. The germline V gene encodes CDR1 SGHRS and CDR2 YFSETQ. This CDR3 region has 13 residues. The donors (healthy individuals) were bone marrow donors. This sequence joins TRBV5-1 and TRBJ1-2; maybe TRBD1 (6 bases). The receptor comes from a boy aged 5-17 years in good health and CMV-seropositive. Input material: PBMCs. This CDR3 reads CASSFTGSYGYTF. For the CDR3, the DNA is TGCGCCAGCAGCTTTACAGGGAGCTATGGCTACACCTTC.